These 29 T cell receptor beta chains originate from one sample sequenced in a study of T cell responses to AZD1222 COVID-19 vaccine. Data came from immunoSEQ multiplex PCR; TCRdb stores just in-frame clones and leaves some out. The table shows some 130,000 clones, with approximately 89% occurring only once. The sequencing here drew on peripheral blood, taken on day 0 of AZD1222 vaccination. Receptor source: an adult in good health.

V is TRBV5-6 and J is TRBJ1-3; D gene ambiguous. Germline CDR1 reads SGHDT; CDR2 reads YYEEEE. The CDR3 runs 15 residues. Between the trimmed V and J ends, which lost 1 base and 11 bases, there was a span of 19 bases. The chain's CDR3 is CASSLYPPSAIPIYF. In DNA, the CDR3 is TGTGCCAGCAGCTTGTATCCACCCTCAGCGATCCCCATATATTTT.

This clone appeared once. The chain employs TRBV6-5 and TRBJ2-5; D is possibly TRBD1 (6 bases). This CDR3 is built from 13 residues. Germline assignment: CDR1 MNHEY and CDR2 SVGAGI. V was pared by 10 bases and J by 5 bases, with 17 bases between. In DNA form, the CDR3 reads TGTGCCACCGAGGACAGAGTGAGGGAGACCCAGTACTTC. Protein sequence: CATEDRVRETQYF.

The V and J genes are TRBV5-1 and TRBJ2-3, with D uncertain. The germline CDR1 and CDR2 sequences are SGHRS and YFSETQ. The V end lost 2 bases, the J end lost 2 bases, and 12 bases lay between the germline ends. CDR3 length: 15 residues. The CDR3 spells CASSFWRDLTDTQYF. CDR3 coding DNA: TGCGCCAGCAGCTTCTGGCGTGATCTCACAGATACGCAGTATTTT.

The J gene is TRBJ1-3, the V gene TRBV5-1; D not resolved. This CDR3 is 15 amino acids long. The V end was cut by 3 bases, the J end by 0 bases, with 10 bases between. The germline V gene has CDR1 SGHRS and CDR2 YFSETQ. CDR3 in DNA: TGCGCCAGCAGCTCCGCAGGTTACTCTGGAAACACCATATATTTT. It yields the protein CASSSAGYSGNTIYF.

The chain is built from TRBV4-2 and TRBJ2-5; TRBD2 aligns across 9 bases. This CDR3 has 15 amino acids. Germline trimming cut 0 bases from V and 1 base from J; bases unmatched to any gene: 0. Germline CDR1 is LGHNA and CDR2 is YNFKEQ. The CDR3 sequence: CASSQERGGQETQYF. The CDR3 DNA is TGTGCCAGCAGCCAAGAGCGGGGGGGCCAAGAGACCCAGTACTTC.

The gene calls are TRBV5-6 and TRBJ2-4; a possible D gene is TRBD2 (5 bases). In germline, CDR1 is SGHDT, CDR2 YYEEEE. The CDR3 has 15 amino acids. V was clipped by 2 bases and J by 8 bases, with 17 bases between them. DNA for the CDR3: TGTGCCAGCAGCTTCTATGGACTCACGTGGGACATTCAGTACTTC. This translates into CASSFYGLTWDIQYF.

The J gene is TRBJ2-5, the V gene TRBV12-5; 10 bases align to TRBD1. The CDR3 is 13 amino acids. Germline trimming cut 5 bases from V and 5 bases from J; bases unmatched to any gene: 2. Germline V CDR1 and CDR2: LGHNT, FRNRAP. The CDR3 protein is CASGGTGAETQYF. The CDR3 nucleotides read TGTGCTAGTGGTGGGACAGGGGCGGAGACCCAGTACTTC.

The J gene is TRBJ1-2, the V gene TRBV2; tentatively, D is TRBD1 (6 bases). Germline V gene lookup returns CDR1 SNHLY and CDR2 FYNNEI. This CDR3 contains 16 residues. V was trimmed by 2 bases and J by 0 bases, leaving 13 bases between them. The CDR3 sequence is CASSENLDRPNYGYTF. The DNA of the CDR3 is TGTGCCAGCAGTGAAAATTTGGACAGACCTAACTATGGCTACACCTTC.

V usage is TRBV4-3 and J usage is TRBJ1-6; D gene unclear. Trimming removed 0 bases at V and 0 bases at J, with 15 bases between. The CDR3 spans 19 residues. The germline V gene encodes CDR1 LGHNA and CDR2 YSLEER. The CDR3 is CASSQDHQTHSSYNSPLHF. The DNA of the CDR3 is TGCGCCAGCAGCCAAGATCACCAGACCCATAGCTCCTATAATTCACCCCTCCACTTT.

This clone was seen only a few times. The V and J genes are TRBV7-3 and TRBJ1-6; D is undetermined. CDR1 is SGHTA and CDR2 is FQGTGA in the germline V gene. Trimming cost V 0 bases and J 9 bases, with 12 bases left between them. The CDR3 is 15 amino acids. CDR3 coding DNA: TGTGCCAGCAGCTTAACCTGGGGAGTTGGTTCACCCCTCCACTTT. Encoded protein: CASSLTWGVGSPLHF.

The chain couples TRBV6-5 to TRBJ1-2; no firm D call. V lost 0 bases and J 1 base, leaving 6 bases between the germline ends. Per the germline V gene, CDR1 is MNHEY and CDR2 is SVGAGI. The CDR3 extends over 14 amino acids. CDR3 nucleotide sequence: TGTGCCAGCAGTTACTCCTACATTAACTATGGCTACACCTTC. Protein product: CASSYSYINYGYTF.

This clone was detected only once. The chain joins TRBV27 to TRBJ1-5; D unresolved. V lost 2 bases and J lost 0, with 5 bases in between. This CDR3 spans 14 amino acids. Germline CDR1 is MNHEY and CDR2 is SMNVEV (reference sequence). The chain's CDR3 is CASSLTYSNQPQHF. The CDR3 DNA reads TGTGCCAGCAGTTTAACCTATAGCAATCAGCCCCAGCATTTT.

The rearrangement links TRBV24-1 to TRBJ2-1, with 9 nucleotides matching TRBD2. Germline V gene data show CDR1 as KGHDR and CDR2 as SFDVKD. J gave up 6 bases and V 9 bases, and 5 bases lay outside the gene matches. The CDR3 length is 13 residues. The CDR3 sequence: CATAGTSSNEQFF. The DNA for the CDR3 is TGTGCCACCGCCGGGACTAGCAGCAATGAGCAGTTCTTC.

The V gene is TRBV5-1, the J gene TRBJ1-4, with a tentative D call TRBD1 (6 bases). Germline lookup yields CDR1 SGHRS and CDR2 YFSETQ. V was trimmed by 4 bases and J by 0 bases, leaving 13 bases between them. The CDR3 is 16 amino acids. CDR3 nucleotide sequence: TGCGCCAGCAGCCTCACTACAGGGACAACTAATGAAAAACTGTTTTTT. Translated, it gives CASSLTTGTTNEKLFF.

The chain joins TRBV28 to TRBJ1-3; 8 nucleotides align to TRBD1. Germline V gene sequence: CDR1 MDHEN, CDR2 SYDVKM. The trim removed 0 bases at V and 1 base at J, leaving 2 bases unmatched. The CDR3 length is 16 residues. The CDR3 loop is CASSLWDRASGNTIYF. CDR3 DNA: TGTGCCAGCAGTTTATGGGACAGGGCATCTGGAAACACCATATATTTT. The full variable domain, rest sourced from reference TRBV28 and TRBJ1-3, is DVKVTQSSRYLVKRTGEKVFLECVQDMDHENMFWYRQDPGLGLRLIYFSYDVKMKEKGDIPEGYSVSREKKERFSLILESASTNQTSMYLCASSLWDRASGNTIYFGEGSWLTVV.

The chain is built from TRBV2 and TRBJ1-6; possible D gene TRBD1, 5 bases. The CDR3 contains 13 residues. The germline V gene has CDR1 SNHLY and CDR2 FYNNEI. V lost 9 bases and J 3 bases, leaving 9 bases between the germline ends. In nucleotides, the CDR3 is TGTGCCAGAGGGGACTACTATAATTCACCCCTCCACTTT. As protein: CARGDYYNSPLHF.

As for this clone: Other DNA sequences in the same sample also yield this CDR3. J is TRBJ1-3 and V is TRBV27, with 9 bases lining up with TRBD1. The CDR3 consists of 15 residues. Germline values: CDR1 MNHEY, CDR2 SMNVEV (reference sequence). V was clipped by 5 bases and J by 0 bases; unmatched bases: 2. Here the CDR3 reads CASSPTGGSGNTIYF. CDR3 DNA: TGTGCCAGCAGTCCGACAGGGGGCTCTGGAAACACCATATATTTT.

This rearrangement joins TRBV5-1 to TRBJ2-7, with TRBD2 as a possible D gene (6 bases). This CDR3 region has 15 residues. Germline V gives CDR1 SGHRS, CDR2 YFSETQ. V lost 3 bases to trimming and J lost 2 bases, with 15 bases between them. The CDR3 region is CASSWSSGSAYEQYF. The CDR3 region has the DNA TGCGCCAGCAGCTGGTCCAGCGGGTCCGCCTACGAGCAGTACTTC.

V is TRBV5-1 and J is TRBJ2-1; TRBD2 is a possible D gene (6 bases). Germline CDR1 SGHRS, CDR2 YFSETQ. The ends were cut back, 3 bases at V and 8 bases at J, with 15 bases in the middle. The CDR3 covers 14 residues. The CDR3 DNA follows: TGCGCCAGCAGCTACCTTGGGACTCTGGATGAGCAGTTCTTC. This gives the protein CASSYLGTLDEQFF. The full variable domain, completed using reference TRBV5-1 and TRBJ2-1, is KAGVTQTPRYLIKTRGQQVTLSCSPISGHRSVSWYQQTPGQGLQFLFEYFSETQRNKGNFPGRFSGRQFSNSRSEMNVSTLELGDSALYLCASSYLGTLDEQFFGPGTRLTVL.

This rearrangement joins TRBV6-1 to TRBJ2-2, with a possible D match to TRBD1 (5 bases). V was shortened by 0 bases and J by 4 bases, with 18 bases between the two germline ends. The CDR3 sequence is 18 residues long. Germline CDR1 MNHNS, CDR2 SASEGT. CDR3 DNA: TGTGCCAGCAGTGAAGCGAGATTAAAGGGGCTCGTCACCGGGGAGCTGTTTTTT. This sequence encodes CASSEARLKGLVTGELFF.

The sample holds one count of this clone. The V and J genes are TRBV10-3 and TRBJ1-5, with 9 bases that match TRBD1. Germline CDR1 is ENHRY and CDR2 is SYGVKD. This CDR3 comprises 15 residues. Trimming took 2 bases from V and 7 from J; bases not matched to a gene: 6. The CDR3 DNA follows: TGTGCCATCAGTGAGCAAGGGACAGGGACGCAGCCCCAGCATTTT. This codes for CAISEQGTGTQPQHF.

The genes are TRBV18 and TRBJ2-3, with TRBD1 matching over 7 bases. Looked up from germline, CDR1 is KGHSH and CDR2 is LQKENI. J lost 4 bases, V lost 3 bases, and 4 bases had no gene match. CDR3 length equals 14 residues. The CDR3 loop is CASSPHQGADTQYF. The CDR3 region has the DNA TGTGCCAGCTCACCGCACCAGGGGGCAGATACGCAGTATTTT.

This clone is a singleton in its sample. The chain couples TRBV2 to TRBJ2-7; 11 nucleotides align to TRBD2. Trimming cost V 1 base and J 2 bases; bases outside gene matches: 10. The CDR3 runs 18 residues. Germline V gene sequence: CDR1 SNHLY, CDR2 FYNNEI. In DNA form, the CDR3 reads TGTGCCAGCAGTGAAGTACCCCCCGGGACTAGCGGAACCTACGAGCAGTACTTC. This sequence encodes CASSEVPPGTSGTYEQYF.

This chain connects TRBV18 to TRBJ1-1; 10 bases match TRBD1. Germline CDR1 reads KGHSH; CDR2 reads LQKENI. Trimming at V came to 6 bases and at J to 4 bases, leaving 17 bases not matched to a gene. The CDR3 totals 18 residues. The CDR3 coding sequence is TGTGCCAGCTCGACGACCCCGGGACAGGGGAGCTGGGTCACTGAAGCTTTCTTT. Amino acids: CASSTTPGQGSWVTEAFF.

J is TRBJ2-7 and V is TRBV7-2, with TRBD1 matching 7 bases. The CDR3 totals 17 residues. V shed 1 base and J 0 bases; nucleotides not matched to a gene: 9. CDR1 is SGHTA, CDR2 FQGNSA, per germline. CDR3 nucleotide sequence: TGTGCCAGCAGCTTAGGCCCCGGGACAGAAAGCTCCTACGAGCAGTACTTC. This codes for CASSLGPGTESSYEQYF.

V and J are TRBV6-2 or TRBV6-3 and TRBJ1-5; D unclear. The CDR3 extends over 14 amino acids. Per the germline V gene, CDR1 is MNHEY and CDR2 is SVGEGT. V lost 4 bases and J lost 0, with 7 bases in between. The CDR3 region has the DNA TGTGCCAGCAGTTCATTCGTTAGCAATCAGCCCCAGCATTTT. It encodes CASSSFVSNQPQHF.

The chain has TRBV9 and TRBJ2-1; maybe TRBD2 (6 bases). The length of the CDR3 is 15 residues. Trimming removed 2 bases from V and 8 bases from J, with 17 bases in between. Germline assignment: CDR1 SGDLS and CDR2 YYNGEE. This CDR3 is CASSVGDWRFYEQFF. The DNA of the CDR3 is TGTGCCAGCAGCGTGGGGGACTGGCGTTTCTATGAGCAGTTCTTC.

This chain connects TRBV7-2 to TRBJ2-7; tentatively, D is TRBD2 (6 bases). The CDR3 totals 16 residues. V was pared by 2 bases and J by 2 bases, with 16 bases between. Germline CDR1 reads SGHTA; CDR2 reads FQGNSA. This CDR3 is CASSLRGSGTPYEQYF. The CDR3 DNA reads as TGTGCCAGCAGCTTAAGGGGTTCGGGGACTCCCTACGAGCAGTACTTC.

This clone was recorded only once. V usage is TRBV6-5 and J usage is TRBJ1-1, with D tentatively TRBD1 (6 bases). V was trimmed by 6 bases and J by 6 bases, leaving 11 bases between them. Germline CDR1 and CDR2: MNHEY and SVGAGI. The CDR3 runs 12 residues. The CDR3 bases are TGTGCCAGCAGATGGGGGCTATCTGAAGCTTTCTTT. Translated, it gives CASRWGLSEAFF.